This is a list of T cell receptor beta chains from one sample in a study of cytomegalovirus exposure and HLA in healthy donors. Some clones are missing from TCRdb's copy, which holds only in-frame ones; the method was immunoSEQ multiplex PCR. The repertoire holds 100,000 or so clones, with approximately 72% as singletons. The sequencing sample was made of PBMCs. All receptors derive from a woman aged 40-49 years in good health and CMV-seronegative. The CDR3 runs from the conserved cysteine through the conserved F or W. The D gene is left open where the match is weak. Clone size is stated in some rows and not others, as once, few, many or a class when expanded.

len,j_gene,v_gene,d_gene,abundance,CDR3nt,CDR3aa
15,TRBJ2-1,TRBV6-1,TRBD2,-,TGTGCCAGCAGTGAACCGCGGGAGACGTACAATGAGCAGTTCTTC,CASSEPRETYNEQFF
14,TRBJ2-3,TRBV7-2,-,once,TGTGCCAGCAGCGGGGAGACTAGCACAGATACGCAGTATTTT,CASSGETSTDTQYF
15,TRBJ2-1,TRBV15,-,-,TGTGCCACCAGCAGAGATCTAGGAGTTGGCAATGAGCAGTTCTTC,CATSRDLGVGNEQFF
15,TRBJ2-7,TRBV9,-,-,TGTGCCAGCAGCGTGCTCGGGACACCTATCTACGAGCAGTACTTC,CASSVLGTPIYEQYF
14,TRBJ1-1,TRBV7-9,-,few,TGTGCCAGCAGCTTAGGGTCGGTGAACACTGAAGCTTTCTTT,CASSLGSVNTEAFF
16,TRBJ2-5,TRBV11-2,TRBD2,-,TGTGCCAGCAGCTCAGCTAGCGGGAGTAGGATAGAGACCCAGTACTTC,CASSSASGSRIETQYF
16,TRBJ2-7,TRBV6-5,-,-,TGTGCCAGCAGTTATACGGACTTGACGAGCTCCTACGAGCAGTACTTC,CASSYTDLTSSYEQYF
13,TRBJ1-2,TRBV10-3,-,-,TGTGCCATCAGTGCGGGGGTTCTCTATGGCTACACCTTC,CAISAGVLYGYTF
12,TRBJ1-2,TRBV29-1,-,-,TGCAGCGTTGAAAGACAGGCCTATGGCTACACCTTC,CSVERQAYGYTF
14,TRBJ2-3,TRBV5-1,TRBD1,few,TGCGCCAGTGCCGGGACAGCCAGCACAGATACGCAGTATTTT,CASAGTASTDTQYF
13,TRBJ2-5,TRBV13,-,few,TGTGCCAGCAGCTTGTATTTCGAGGAGACCCAGTACTTC,CASSLYFEETQYF
15,TRBJ2-1,TRBV5-1,-,-,TGCGCCAGCAGCTTGGAAGGGGTCACCTACAATGAGCAGTTCTTC,CASSLEGVTYNEQFF
14,TRBJ1-5,TRBV28,-,-,TGTGCCAGCAGTAGCGGGGGCGCGGCTCAGCCCCAGCATTTT,CASSSGGAAQPQHF
19,TRBJ1-1,TRBV5-1,TRBD1,-,TGCGCCAGCAGCAGAAGGCCGACAGGGGACTCTAAAAAGGCCACTGAAGCTTTCTTT,CASSRRPTGDSKKATEAFF
14,TRBJ1-3,TRBV21-1,-,-,TGTGCCAGCAGCATTAGCTGGCCTGGAAACACCATATATTTT,CASSISWPGNTIYF
14,TRBJ2-3,TRBV5-8,-,-,TGTGCCAGCAGCCCCCCCCCTGCCGGGGATACGCAGTATTTT,CASSPPPAGDTQYF
15,TRBJ1-5,TRBV11-2,TRBD1,once,TGTGCCAGCAGCCCCGGGACAGGGCCCCATCAGCCCCAGCATTTT,CASSPGTGPHQPQHF
18,TRBJ2-7,TRBV27,TRBD2,-,TGTGCCAGCAGTGTATCCGGGACTAGCGGGAGAAATTTACACGAGCAGTACTTC,CASSVSGTSGRNLHEQYF
16,TRBJ2-3,TRBV11-2,TRBD1,-,TGTGCCAGCAGCTTAAGGAGTGGACAGGGATCAGATACGCAGTATTTT,CASSLRSGQGSDTQYF
15,TRBJ2-7,TRBV30,-,-,TGTGCCTGGAGTGTACCCCGTGTAGGGAGCGGCGAGCAGTACTTC,CAWSVPRVGSGEQYF
18,TRBJ1-6,TRBV27,TRBD1,once,TGTGCCAGCCTAGATCCGACAGGGGAAGGCTCCTATAATTCACCCCTCCACTTT,CASLDPTGEGSYNSPLHF
13,TRBJ2-7,TRBV28,-,-,TGTGCCAGCATCTTCCGGGACTCCAGGGAGCAGTACTTC,CASIFRDSREQYF
15,TRBJ2-1,TRBV4-1,-,once,TGCGCCAGCAGCCCTTCCGGTGAACAGGGTCTTAGTCAGTTCTTC,CASSPSGEQGLSQFF
16,TRBJ2-1,TRBV7-6,TRBD2,-,TGTGCCAGCAGCACTAGCCCGAGCGGGAGCTACAATGAGCAGTTCTTC,CASSTSPSGSYNEQFF
14,TRBJ1-1,TRBV19,-,-,TGTGCCAGTAGTATGAGCAGGGGTTGGACTGAAGCTTTCTTT,CASSMSRGWTEAFF
14,TRBJ2-7,TRBV7-2,-,-,TGTGCCAGCAGCTTAGGCCTAGGGGGCTACGAGCAGTACTTC,CASSLGLGGYEQYF
14,TRBJ2-3,TRBV7-9,TRBD1,-,TGTGCCAGCAGTCTTGGGACAGTCACAGATACGCAGTATTTT,CASSLGTVTDTQYF
15,TRBJ2-7,TRBV18,TRBD1,few,TGTGCCAGCTCCCTCCCGGGACAGGGAACCTACGAGCAGTACTTC,CASSLPGQGTYEQYF
13,TRBJ1-2,TRBV30,-,-,TGTGCCTGGAGTGTGAGGACTTTGGGGGGCTACACCTTC,CAWSVRTLGGYTF
15,TRBJ2-7,TRBV6-6,TRBD2,-,TGTGCCAGCAGTCCCCGGACTAGCGGGAGTTACGAGCAGTACTTC,CASSPRTSGSYEQYF
13,TRBJ2-7,TRBV7-8,-,-,TGTGCCAGCAGCTTAGGGCCGTCCTACGAGCAGTACTTC,CASSLGPSYEQYF
15,TRBJ2-4,TRBV6-5,-,-,TGTGCCAGCAGTTACGGTGGGGCAGGCGGAAACATTCAGTACTTC,CASSYGGAGGNIQYF
15,TRBJ2-1,TRBV7-9,-,few,TGTGCCAGCAGCGCACCCGGGACTCTGTACAATGAGCAGTTCTTC,CASSAPGTLYNEQFF
18,TRBJ1-3,TRBV7-9,-,-,TGTTCCAGCAGCTTAATCGGTCGCGGGGGGATCTCTGGAAACACCATATATTTT,CSSSLIGRGGISGNTIYF
16,TRBJ1-2,TRBV15,-,-,TGTGCCACCAGCAGAGATCGAGTACGGACTCCCTATGGCTACACCTTC,CATSRDRVRTPYGYTF
13,TRBJ2-5,TRBV29-1,-,-,TGCAGCGCGCAGGGGCAAGGTGGAGAGACCCAGTACTTC,CSAQGQGGETQYF
14,TRBJ1-2,TRBV25-1,-,-,TGTGCCAGCAGTGGCTCTATTGGCCAGGGCGGCTACACCTTC,CASSGSIGQGGYTF
14,TRBJ2-3,TRBV7-6,-,-,TGTGCCAGCAGCACACGGGGTAGGGCAGATACGCAGTATTTT,CASSTRGRADTQYF
12,TRBJ2-2,TRBV7-2,-,-,TGTGCCAGCAGCTTCGCGACCGGGGAGCTGTTTTTT,CASSFATGELFF
17,TRBJ1-2,TRBV27,-,-,TGTGCCAGCAGTTTTAAGGGGACGGACAGCTCTAACTATGGCTACACCTTC,CASSFKGTDSSNYGYTF
17,TRBJ1-4,TRBV7-2,TRBD1,once,TGTGCCAGCAGCTCCCGCGCTCGGACAGGGATGGGTGAAAAACTGTTTTTT,CASSSRARTGMGEKLFF
17,TRBJ2-7,TRBV10-1,TRBD2,-,TGCGCCAGCAGACCAGGACTAGCGGGGGGCCAGTCCTACGAGCAGTACTTC,CASRPGLAGGQSYEQYF
17,TRBJ2-3,TRBV4-3,TRBD2,few,TGCGCCAGCAGCCGTCTATTGGGGGGGGAAGGCACAGATACGCAGTATTTT,CASSRLLGGEGTDTQYF
15,TRBJ2-3,TRBV27,TRBD2,-,TGTGCCAGCAGTTTGTCCCCCACTAGCGCAGATACGCAGTATTTT,CASSLSPTSADTQYF
14,TRBJ2-7,TRBV19,TRBD2,-,TGTGCCAGTAGTATTGGAGGGGACTACTACGAGCAGTACTTC,CASSIGGDYYEQYF
15,TRBJ1-5,TRBV19,TRBD1,-,TGTGCCAGCCAAGCCGGGACAGGGGGCTTTCAGCCCCAGCATTTT,CASQAGTGGFQPQHF
19,TRBJ2-2,TRBV10-2,TRBD2,-,TGCGCCAGCAGCCCCGGGACTAGCGGGGACTTGCGGAACACCGGGGAGCTGTTTTTT,CASSPGTSGDLRNTGELFF
15,TRBJ2-4,TRBV15,-,-,TGTGCCACCAGCAAACCGGACTCAACGAAAAACATTCAGTACTTC,CATSKPDSTKNIQYF
13,TRBJ2-7,TRBV4-1,-,-,TGCGCCAGCAGCCAAGGACTATCCAACGAGCAGTACTTC,CASSQGLSNEQYF
17,TRBJ2-2,TRBV27,TRBD1,-,TGTGCCAGCAGTTTATTATTTAGGCAGGGGGCTCACGGGGAGCTGTTTTTT,CASSLLFRQGAHGELFF
17,TRBJ2-1,TRBV7-2,TRBD2,-,TGTGCCAGCCCTAACCCTAGCGGGCCACATCCCTACAATGAGCAGTTCTTC,CASPNPSGPHPYNEQFF
16,TRBJ2-3,TRBV5-8,TRBD2,once,TGTGCCAGCAGCCAGATGGGACTAGCGGGAACAGATACGCAGTATTTT,CASSQMGLAGTDTQYF
12,TRBJ2-7,TRBV30,-,-,TGTGCCTGGGTCGGGGAGGCCCGCGAGCAGTACTTC,CAWVGEAREQYF
13,TRBJ2-3,TRBV2,-,few,TGTGCCAGCAGCGCGGGGATACCAGATACGCAGTATTTT,CASSAGIPDTQYF
15,TRBJ1-1,TRBV5-1,-,-,TGCGCCAGCAGCTTGGTTGGGGGCCCTGGAACTGAAGCTTTCTTT,CASSLVGGPGTEAFF
15,TRBJ1-3,TRBV27,TRBD1,-,TGTGCCAGCAGTTTACAGGGGGCGCCTGGAAACACCATATATTTT,CASSLQGAPGNTIYF
15,TRBJ2-7,TRBV27,-,-,TGTGCCAGCAGTTTATCGAATACAGGGTCCCACGAGCAGTACTTC,CASSLSNTGSHEQYF
15,TRBJ2-7,TRBV29-1,TRBD2,-,TGCAGCGTTGTGGCCCTCCTAGCGGCAACCTACGAGCAGTACTTC,CSVVALLAATYEQYF
14,TRBJ1-5,TRBV15,-,-,TGTGCCACCAGCAGGGACAGCCGATATCAGCCCCAGCATTTT,CATSRDSRYQPQHF
12,TRBJ1-5,TRBV6-6,-,once,TGTGCCAGCAGTTACTTAAATCAGCCCCAGCATTTT,CASSYLNQPQHF